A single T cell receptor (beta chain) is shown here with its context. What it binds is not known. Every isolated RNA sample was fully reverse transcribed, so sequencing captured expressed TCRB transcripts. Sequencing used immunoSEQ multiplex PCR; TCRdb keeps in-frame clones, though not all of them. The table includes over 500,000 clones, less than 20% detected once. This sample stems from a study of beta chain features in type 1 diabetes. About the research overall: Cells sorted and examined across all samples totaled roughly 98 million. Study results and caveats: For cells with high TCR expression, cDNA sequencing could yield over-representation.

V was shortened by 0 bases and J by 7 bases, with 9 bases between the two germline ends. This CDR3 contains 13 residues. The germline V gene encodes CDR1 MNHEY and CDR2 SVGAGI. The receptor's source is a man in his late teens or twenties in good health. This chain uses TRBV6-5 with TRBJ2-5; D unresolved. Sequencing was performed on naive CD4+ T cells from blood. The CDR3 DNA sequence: TGTGCCAGCAGTTACTCGGGTCCCAGGACCCAGTACTTC. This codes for CASSYSGPRTQYF.